This T cell receptor beta chain was sequenced for a study of T cells after yellow fever vaccination. Study as a whole: Preparation of the low-cell-number fractions used SMART-Seq v4 Ultra Low Input.

TCRdb redid the calling of the 5' RACE reads with MiXCR, one entry per CDR3 protein. Of about 550,000 distinct CDR3 sequences in the sample, about 19% were seen once. Germline V CDR1 and CDR2: SGHTA, FQGNSA. Trimming removed 1 base from V and 1 base from J, with 10 bases in between. CDR3 length equals 15 residues. The rearrangement uses TRBV7-2 and TRBJ1-1; D is unresolved. The source of this sequence is a man aged 25 to 40 who received the YFV17D yellow fever vaccine. This material consisted of PBMCs, taken 15 days after the yellow fever booster vaccination. CDR3 residues: CASSLGALRNTEAFF. CDR3 nucleotides: TGTGCCAGCAGCTTAGGAGCCCTAAGGAACACTGAAGCTTTCTTT.